Presented here are 22 T cell receptor beta chains from one specimen sequenced in a study of technical replicates of blood from a few donors. Sequenced by immunoSEQ multiplex PCR; TCRdb stores in-frame clones only, minus some. The table includes about 44,000 clones, around 97% detected once. Specimen: T cells isolated from PBMCs. The receptor set was obtained from a human donor in good health.

J is TRBJ2-7 and V is TRBV5-1; 8 bases agree with TRBD1. V was pared by 0 bases and J by 3 bases, with 2 bases of the junction left unmatched. Germline V gives CDR1 SGHRS, CDR2 YFSETQ. The CDR3 loop spans 14 amino acids. CDR3: CASSLGQGFYEQYF. For the CDR3, the DNA is TGCGCCAGCAGCTTGGGACAGGGGTTCTACGAGCAGTACTTC.

The chain employs TRBV5-5 and TRBJ2-7; 7 nucleotides line up with TRBD1. The ends lost 5 bases at V and 4 bases at J; junction bases unmatched: 9. The CDR3 loop spans 14 amino acids. The germline V gene encodes CDR1 SGHKS and CDR2 YYEKEE (reference sequence). CDR3 nucleotide sequence: TGTGCCAGCAGAAGACAGGGTGGAGTGTACGAGCAGTACTTC. As protein: CASRRQGGVYEQYF.

The V gene is TRBV9, the J gene TRBJ1-2; 7 bases map to TRBD1. In germline, CDR1 is SGDLS, CDR2 YYNGEE. With V trimmed by 0 bases and J by 1 base, 3 bases remained unmatched. There are 15 residues in the CDR3. CDR3 coding DNA: TGTGCCAGCAGCGTAGAACAGGGGCTTAACTATGGCTACACCTTC. This translates into CASSVEQGLNYGYTF. The full variable domain, with the rest looked up from reference TRBV9 and TRBJ1-2, is DSGVTQTPKHLITATGQRVTLRCSPRSGDLSVYWYQQSLDQGLQFLIQYYNGEERAKGNILERFSAQQFPDLHSELNLSSLELGDSALYFCASSVEQGLNYGYTFGSGTRLTVV.

The chain uses TRBV2 and TRBJ2-7, with TRBD1 matching 7 bases. The CDR3 has 13 residues. Germline trimming cut 10 bases from V and 3 bases from J; bases unmatched to any gene: 9. Per the germline V gene, CDR1 is SNHLY and CDR2 is FYNNEI. The CDR3 DNA is TGTGCCAACACGGGACAGAAATTCTACGAGCAGTACTTC. It translates to CANTGQKFYEQYF. Together with reference TRBV2 and TRBJ2-7, the CDR3 gives the full variable domain: EPEVTQTPSHQVTQMGQEVILRCVPISNHLYFYWYRQILGQKVEFLVSFYNNEISEKSEIFDDQFSVERPDGSNFTLKIRSTKLEDSAMYFCANTGQKFYEQYFGPGTRLTVT.

The table lists this clone with a count of one. This rearrangement joins TRBV5-1 to TRBJ2-1, with D tentatively TRBD1 (5 bases). Germline lookup yields CDR1 SGHRS and CDR2 YFSETQ. Trimming left V 0 bases short and J 6 bases short, with 7 bases between. There are 13 residues in the CDR3. CDR3: CASSLAGLNEQFF. The CDR3 DNA reads as TGCGCCAGCAGCTTGGCAGGGCTCAATGAGCAGTTCTTC.

The chain joins TRBV6-1 to TRBJ1-5; perhaps TRBD1 as D (5 bases). The CDR3 runs 14 residues. Per germline, CDR1 MNHNS and CDR2 SASEGT. The V end lost 1 base, the J end lost 12 bases, and 16 bases lay between the germline ends. CDR3 nucleotide sequence: TGTGCCAGCAGTGAAGTGGGGGGACCGGGTCTCCAGCATTTT. Its protein is CASSEVGGPGLQHF.

This chain links TRBV15 with TRBJ1-5; 7 nucleotides match TRBD1. Germline loops: CDR1 LNHNV, CDR2 YYDKDF (reference sequence). CDR3 length: 14 residues. Trimming cost V 4 bases and J 2 bases; bases outside gene matches: 2. CDR3 in DNA: TGTGCCACCAGCAAAGGGACAGGCAATCAGCCCCAGCATTTT. Translating gives CATSKGTGNQPQHF.

This chain links TRBV9 with TRBJ2-3, with 7 bases identical to TRBD1. J was trimmed by 5 bases and V by 0 bases; bases with no gene match: 15. Germline loops: CDR1 SGDLS, CDR2 YYNGEE. The CDR3 loop spans 18 amino acids. CDR3 amino acids: CASSVEQGYDANQDTQYF. DNA of the CDR3: TGTGCCAGCAGCGTAGAACAGGGGTACGATGCTAATCAAGATACGCAGTATTTT.

This clone appeared once. The rearrangement joins TRBV7-8 to TRBJ2-7; 7 bases are a match to TRBD1. Germline lookup yields CDR1 SGHVS and CDR2 FQNEAQ. V dropped 2 bases and J dropped 3; count of bases not matched to a gene: 4. This CDR3 contains 14 residues. The CDR3 loop reads CASSLLTGYYEQYF. In DNA form, the CDR3 reads TGTGCCAGCAGCTTACTGACAGGGTACTACGAGCAGTACTTC.

This clone was observed a few times. The chain carries TRBV5-1 and TRBJ2-2, with 11 bases matching TRBD2. CDR3 size: 15 residues. V gave up 5 bases and J gave up 7 bases; unmatched junction bases: 7. CDR1 is SGHRS, CDR2 YFSETQ, per germline. The CDR3 DNA reads as TGCGCCAGCAGAGAGACTAGCGGGAAGGTCGGGGAGCTGTTTTTT. The encoded protein is CASRETSGKVGELFF.

The chain couples TRBV19 to TRBJ1-3, with a tentative D call TRBD1 (5 bases). The germline V gene encodes CDR1 LNHDA and CDR2 SQIVND (reference sequence). The V end lost 3 bases, the J end lost 1 base, and 10 bases lay between the germline ends. The CDR3 sequence is 15 residues long. The DNA of the CDR3 is TGTGCCAGTAGTATCGACAGAGAGTCTGGAAACACCATATATTTT. Its protein is CASSIDRESGNTIYF.

The chain employs TRBV27 and TRBJ2-2; perhaps TRBD2 as D (6 bases). The CDR3 sequence is 15 residues long. Germline assignment: CDR1 MNHEY and CDR2 SMNVEV (reference sequence). V lost 1 base and J 7 bases, leaving 13 bases between the germline ends. The CDR3 loop reads CASSLLGGEVGELFF. DNA for the CDR3: TGTGCCAGCAGTTTATTGGGAGGAGAGGTCGGGGAGCTGTTTTTT.

This chain links TRBV11-3 with TRBJ2-5; 7 positions agree with TRBD2. The CDR3 has 14 residues. Germline loops: CDR1 SGHNT, CDR2 YENEEA. V lost 2 bases to trimming and J lost 4 bases; unmatched junction nucleotides: 4. The CDR3 reads CASSLRRELETQYF. In nucleotides, the CDR3 is TGTGCCAGCAGCTTAAGGCGGGAGTTAGAGACCCAGTACTTC.

V is TRBV6-5 and J is TRBJ2-1, with TRBD2 as a possible D gene (5 bases). This CDR3 contains 15 residues. Germline V gene sequence: CDR1 MNHEY, CDR2 SVGAGI. Trimming took 6 bases from V and 0 from J, leaving 12 bases between them. The CDR3 loop is CASSLDYSSYNEQFF. CDR3 in DNA: TGTGCCAGCAGCTTAGACTACAGCTCCTACAATGAGCAGTTCTTC.

This clone was seen a single time. V gene TRBV10-3 combines with J gene TRBJ2-7; D gene ambiguous. Germline assignment: CDR1 ENHRY and CDR2 SYGVKD. The V end was cut by 3 bases, the J end by 7 bases, with 19 bases between. This CDR3 spans 15 amino acids. CDR3 residues: CAISELVTFVGEQYF. The DNA for the CDR3 is TGTGCCATCAGTGAACTTGTGACATTCGTTGGGGAGCAGTACTTC.

The V call is TRBV27, the J call TRBJ1-2; 7 positions agree with TRBD1. CDR1 MNHEY and CDR2 SMNVEV come from the germline V gene (reference sequence). This CDR3 region has 15 residues. The V and J ends lost 6 bases and 4 bases, in that order; junction bases with no gene match: 11. The CDR3 region has the DNA TGTGCCAGCAGCTGGAAGGGACAGACCTCCTATGGCTACACCTTC. Amino acid sequence: CASSWKGQTSYGYTF.

The chain links TRBV5-6 to TRBJ1-4; 7 nucleotides line up with TRBD1. From germline, CDR1 is SGHDT and CDR2 YYEEEE. V lost 0 bases and J lost 6; bases outside the gene matches: 5. This CDR3 contains 15 residues. The CDR3 here is CASSLAATGYEKLFF. In nucleotides, the CDR3 is TGTGCCAGCAGCTTGGCCGCGACAGGGTATGAAAAACTGTTTTTT.

This clone was seen only once. The gene calls are TRBV29-1 and TRBJ2-3, with D possibly being TRBD1 (5 bases). V lost 5 bases to trimming and J lost 6 bases, with 9 bases between them. The germline gives CDR1 SQVTM, CDR2 ANQGSEA. There are 11 residues in the CDR3. The CDR3 DNA follows: TGCAGCGTTCCAGGGATCGATACGCAGTATTTT. Translating gives CSVPGIDTQYF.

The V and J genes are TRBV6-5 and TRBJ2-7, with D possibly being TRBD1 (5 bases). Trimming stripped 6 bases from V and 4 bases from J, with 10 bases between. There are 12 residues in the CDR3. CDR1 MNHEY and CDR2 SVGAGI come from the germline V gene. The CDR3 reads CASSLDRYEQYF. CDR3 DNA: TGTGCCAGCAGCCTTGACAGATACGAGCAGTACTTC.

The chain carries TRBV6-5 and TRBJ1-2; a possible D gene is TRBD1 (6 bases). The CDR3 length is 12 residues. V was pared by 7 bases and J by 6 bases, with 12 bases between. CDR1 and CDR2 from the germline V gene are MNHEY and SVGAGI. CDR3 in DNA: TGTGCCAGCACCATGGGGGCCCATGGCTACACCTTC. Translating gives CASTMGAHGYTF.

The rearrangement joins TRBV5-4 to TRBJ2-7; D might be TRBD1 (5 bases). The CDR3 totals 14 residues. Looked up from germline, CDR1 is SGHNT and CDR2 is YYREEE (reference sequence). Trimming cost V 2 bases and J 2 bases, with 11 bases left between them. CDR3 DNA sequence: TGTGCCAGCAGCTTCCAGGGTGTGGCCTACGAGCAGTACTTC. Its translation is CASSFQGVAYEQYF.

The chain joins TRBV7-9 to TRBJ1-2, with D perhaps matching TRBD1 (5 bases). The CDR3 sequence is 14 residues long. CDR1 and CDR2 from the germline V gene are SEHNR and FQNEAQ (reference sequence). V was clipped by 1 base and J by 5 bases, with 11 bases between them. In DNA form, the CDR3 reads TGTGCCAGCAGCTTAGTTGACAGTACATATGGCTACACCTTC. Protein: CASSLVDSTYGYTF.